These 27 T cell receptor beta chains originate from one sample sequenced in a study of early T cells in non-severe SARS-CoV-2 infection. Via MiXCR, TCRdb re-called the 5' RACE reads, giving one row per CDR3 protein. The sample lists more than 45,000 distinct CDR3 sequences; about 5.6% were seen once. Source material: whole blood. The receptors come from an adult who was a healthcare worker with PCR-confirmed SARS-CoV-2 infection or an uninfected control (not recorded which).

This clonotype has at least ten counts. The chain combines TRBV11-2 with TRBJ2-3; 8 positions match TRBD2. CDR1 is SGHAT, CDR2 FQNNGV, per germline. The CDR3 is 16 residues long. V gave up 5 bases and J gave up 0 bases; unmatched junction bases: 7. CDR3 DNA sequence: TGTGCCAGCAGCCCGCGGACTAGCTCTAGCACAGATACGCAGTATTTT. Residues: CASSPRTSSSTDTQYF. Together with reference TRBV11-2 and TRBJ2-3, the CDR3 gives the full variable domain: EAGVAQSPRYKIIEKRQSVAFWCNPISGHATLYWYQQILGQGPKLLIQFQNNGVVDDSQLPKDRFSAERLKGVDSTLKIQPAKLEDSAVYLCASSPRTSSSTDTQYFGPGTRLTVL.

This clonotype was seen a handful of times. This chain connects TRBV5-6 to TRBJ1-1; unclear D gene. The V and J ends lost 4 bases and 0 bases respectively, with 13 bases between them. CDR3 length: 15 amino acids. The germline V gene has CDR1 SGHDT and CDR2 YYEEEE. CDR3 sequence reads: CASSLAGPLNTEAFF. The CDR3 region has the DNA TGTGCCAGCAGCCTGGCTGGACCCCTGAACACTGAAGCTTTCTTT.

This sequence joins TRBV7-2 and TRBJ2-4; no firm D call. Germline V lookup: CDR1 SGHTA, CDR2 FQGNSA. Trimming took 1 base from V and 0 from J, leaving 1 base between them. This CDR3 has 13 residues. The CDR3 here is CASSLGAKNIQYF. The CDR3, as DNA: TGTGCCAGCAGCTTAGGAGCCAAAAACATTCAGTACTTC.

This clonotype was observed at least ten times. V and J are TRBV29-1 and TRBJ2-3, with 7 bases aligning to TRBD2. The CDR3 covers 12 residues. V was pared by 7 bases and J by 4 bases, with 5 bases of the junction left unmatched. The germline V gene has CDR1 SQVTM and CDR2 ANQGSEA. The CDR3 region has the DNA TGCAGCGGCGGGGGTAGCCCAGATACGCAGTATTTT. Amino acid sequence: CSGGGSPDTQYF.

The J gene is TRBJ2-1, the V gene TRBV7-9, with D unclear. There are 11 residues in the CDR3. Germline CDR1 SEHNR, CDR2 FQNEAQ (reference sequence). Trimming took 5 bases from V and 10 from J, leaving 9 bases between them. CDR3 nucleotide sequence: TGTGCCAGCAGCCCCACGGAGGAGCAGTTCTTC. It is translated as CASSPTEEQFF. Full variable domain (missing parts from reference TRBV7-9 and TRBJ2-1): DTGVSQNPRHKITKRGQNVTFRCDPISEHNRLYWYRQTLGQGPEFLTYFQNEAQLEKSRLLSDRFSAERPKGSFSTLEIQRTEQGDSAMYLCASSPTEEQFFGPGTRLTVL.

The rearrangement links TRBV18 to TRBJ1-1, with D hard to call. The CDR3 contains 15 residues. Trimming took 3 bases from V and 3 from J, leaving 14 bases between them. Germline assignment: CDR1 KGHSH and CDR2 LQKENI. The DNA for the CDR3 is TGTGCCAGCTCACCCCTCCCACGGTTCGACACTGAAGCTTTCTTT. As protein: CASSPLPRFDTEAFF.

DNA of the CDR3: TGTGCCAGCAGCCCCGGACCCGACTGGGAGCAGTACTTC. The encoded protein is CASSPGPDWEQYF. The chain is built from TRBV9 and TRBJ2-7, with no clear D. The germline V gene has CDR1 SGDLS and CDR2 YYNGEE. V lost 4 bases and J lost 7, with 15 bases in between. CDR3 size: 13 residues.

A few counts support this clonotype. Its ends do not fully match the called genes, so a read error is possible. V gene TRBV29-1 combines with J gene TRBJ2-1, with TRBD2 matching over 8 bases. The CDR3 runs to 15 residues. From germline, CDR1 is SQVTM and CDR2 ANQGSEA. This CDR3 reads CSLEISGISYNEQFF. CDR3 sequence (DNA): TGCAGCCTTGAGATTAGCGGGATCTCCTACAATGAGCAGTTCTTC.

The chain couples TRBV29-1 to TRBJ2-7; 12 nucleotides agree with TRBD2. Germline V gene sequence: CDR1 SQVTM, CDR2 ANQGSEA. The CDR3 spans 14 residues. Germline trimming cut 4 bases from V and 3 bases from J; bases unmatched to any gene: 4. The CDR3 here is CSVVPSGRDYEQYF. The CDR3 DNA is TGCAGCGTTGTGCCTAGCGGGAGGGACTACGAGCAGTACTTC.

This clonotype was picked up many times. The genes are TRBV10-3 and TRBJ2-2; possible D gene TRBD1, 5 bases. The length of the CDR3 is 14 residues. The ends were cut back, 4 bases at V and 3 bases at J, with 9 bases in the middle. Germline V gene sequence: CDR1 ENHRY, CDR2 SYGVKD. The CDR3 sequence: CAISVGVDTGELFF. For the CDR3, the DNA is TGTGCCATCAGTGTAGGGGTCGACACCGGGGAGCTGTTTTTT.

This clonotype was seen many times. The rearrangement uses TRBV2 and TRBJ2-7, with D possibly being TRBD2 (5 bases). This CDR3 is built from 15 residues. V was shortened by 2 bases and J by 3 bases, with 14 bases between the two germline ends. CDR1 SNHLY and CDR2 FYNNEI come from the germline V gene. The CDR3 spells CASSEYRPRGYEQYF. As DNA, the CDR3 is TGTGCCAGCAGTGAATATCGTCCTCGGGGCTACGAGCAGTACTTC.

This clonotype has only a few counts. The CDR3 region is CASSPHGAQETQYF. CDR3 in DNA: TGTGCCAGCAGCCCCCATGGGGCACAAGAGACCCAGTACTTC. This chain uses TRBV7-9 with TRBJ2-5; D possibly corresponds to TRBD1 (5 bases). V dropped 5 bases and J dropped 2 bases, with 12 bases sitting between them. The length of the CDR3 is 14 residues. The germline V gene encodes CDR1 SEHNR and CDR2 FQNEAQ (reference sequence).

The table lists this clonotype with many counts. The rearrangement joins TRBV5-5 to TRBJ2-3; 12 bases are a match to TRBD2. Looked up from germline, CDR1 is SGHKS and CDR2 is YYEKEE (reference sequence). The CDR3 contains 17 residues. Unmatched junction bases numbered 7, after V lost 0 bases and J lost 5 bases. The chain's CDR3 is CASSLAGLTSGGDTQYF. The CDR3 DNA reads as TGTGCCAGCAGCTTGGCGGGATTGACTAGCGGGGGAGATACGCAGTATTTT.

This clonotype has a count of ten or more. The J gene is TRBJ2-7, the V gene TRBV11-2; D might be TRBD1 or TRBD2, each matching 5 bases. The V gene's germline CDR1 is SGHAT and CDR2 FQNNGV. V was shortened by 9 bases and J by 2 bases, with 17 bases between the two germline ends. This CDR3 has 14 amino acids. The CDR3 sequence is CASFRAQTTYEQYF. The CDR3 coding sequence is TGTGCCAGTTTCAGGGCTCAGACTACCTACGAGCAGTACTTC.

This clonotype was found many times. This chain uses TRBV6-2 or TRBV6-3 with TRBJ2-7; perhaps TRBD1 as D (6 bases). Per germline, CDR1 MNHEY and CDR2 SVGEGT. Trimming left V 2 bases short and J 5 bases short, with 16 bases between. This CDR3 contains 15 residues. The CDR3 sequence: CASSYPRGVGDEQYF. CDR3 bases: TGTGCCAGCAGTTACCCCAGGGGCGTCGGGGACGAGCAGTACTTC.

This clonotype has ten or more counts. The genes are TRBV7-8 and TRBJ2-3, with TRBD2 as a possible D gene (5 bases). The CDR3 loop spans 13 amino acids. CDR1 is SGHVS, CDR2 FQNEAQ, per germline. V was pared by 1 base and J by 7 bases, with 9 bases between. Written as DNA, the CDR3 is TGTGCCAGCAGCTTAGTGTCCGGGAATACGCAGTATTTT. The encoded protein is CASSLVSGNTQYF. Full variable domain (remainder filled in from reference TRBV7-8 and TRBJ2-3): GAGVSQSPRYKVAKRGQDVALRCDPISGHVSLFWYQQALGQGPEFLTYFQNEAQLDKSGLPSDRFFAERPEGSVSTLKIQRTQQEDSAVYLCASSLVSGNTQYFGPGTRLTVL.

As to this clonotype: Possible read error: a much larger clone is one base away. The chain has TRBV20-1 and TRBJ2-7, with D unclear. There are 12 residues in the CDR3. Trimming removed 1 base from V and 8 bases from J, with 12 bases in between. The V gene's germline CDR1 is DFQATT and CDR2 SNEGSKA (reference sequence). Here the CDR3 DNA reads TGCAGTGCTAGAGGACGGGTTTACAAGCAGTACTTC. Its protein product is CSARGRVYKQYF.

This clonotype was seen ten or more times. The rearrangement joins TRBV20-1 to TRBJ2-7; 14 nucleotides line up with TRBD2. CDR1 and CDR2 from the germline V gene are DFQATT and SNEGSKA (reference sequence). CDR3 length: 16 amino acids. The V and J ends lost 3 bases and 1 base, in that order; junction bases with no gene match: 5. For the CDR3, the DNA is TGCAGTGCTAGGGGACTAGCGGGAGTGGGTTCCTACGAGCAGTACTTC. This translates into CSARGLAGVGSYEQYF.

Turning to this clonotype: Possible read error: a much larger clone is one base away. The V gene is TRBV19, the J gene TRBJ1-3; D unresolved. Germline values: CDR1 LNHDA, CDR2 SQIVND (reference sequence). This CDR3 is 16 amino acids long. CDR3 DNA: TGTGCCTGTAGTATGGACGTGGCGAGCTCTGGAAACACCATATATTTT. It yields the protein CACSMDVASSGNTIYF.

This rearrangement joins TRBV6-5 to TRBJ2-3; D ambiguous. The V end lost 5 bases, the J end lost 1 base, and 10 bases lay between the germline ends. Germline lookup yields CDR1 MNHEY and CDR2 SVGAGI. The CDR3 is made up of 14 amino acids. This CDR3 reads CASSGKARTDTQYF. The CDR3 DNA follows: TGTGCCAGCAGTGGAAAGGCCCGCACAGATACGCAGTATTTT.

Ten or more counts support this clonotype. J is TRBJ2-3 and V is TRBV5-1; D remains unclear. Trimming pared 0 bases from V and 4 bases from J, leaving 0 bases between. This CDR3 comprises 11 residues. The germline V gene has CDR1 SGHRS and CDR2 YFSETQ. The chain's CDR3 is CASSLADTQYF. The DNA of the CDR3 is TGCGCCAGCAGCTTGGCAGATACGCAGTATTTT. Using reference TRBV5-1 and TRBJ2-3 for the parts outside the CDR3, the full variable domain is KAGVTQTPRYLIKTRGQQVTLSCSPISGHRSVSWYQQTPGQGLQFLFEYFSETQRNKGNFPGRFSGRQFSNSRSEMNVSTLELGDSALYLCASSLADTQYFGPGTRLTVL.

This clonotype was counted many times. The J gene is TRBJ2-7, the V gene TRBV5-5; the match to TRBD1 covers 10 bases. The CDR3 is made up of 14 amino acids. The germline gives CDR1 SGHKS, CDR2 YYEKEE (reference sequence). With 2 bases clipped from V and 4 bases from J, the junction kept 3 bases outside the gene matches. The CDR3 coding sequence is TGTGCCAGCAGCTTTCGACAGGGGGCATACGAGCAGTACTTC. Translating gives CASSFRQGAYEQYF.

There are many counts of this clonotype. The CDR3 bases are TGTGCCAGCAGTAGTGGGACAGGGGGTCGCAATCAGCCCCAGCATTTT. Translating gives CASSSGTGGRNQPQHF. The V call is TRBV27, the J call TRBJ1-5, with 11 bases lining up with TRBD1. V lost 5 bases and J lost 2; bases outside the gene matches: 5. Germline V lookup: CDR1 MNHEY, CDR2 SMNVEV (reference sequence). The CDR3 consists of 16 residues.

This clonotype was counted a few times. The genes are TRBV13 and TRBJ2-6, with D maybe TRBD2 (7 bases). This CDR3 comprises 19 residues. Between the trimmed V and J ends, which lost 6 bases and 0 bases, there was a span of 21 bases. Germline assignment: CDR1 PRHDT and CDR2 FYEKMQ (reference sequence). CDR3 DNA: TGTGCCAGCAGGAGGGGGGGGAACCTCCCTCGCTCTGGGGCCAACGTCCTGACTTTC. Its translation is CASRRGGNLPRSGANVLTF. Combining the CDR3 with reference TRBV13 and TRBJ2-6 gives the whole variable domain AAGVIQSPRHLIKEKRETATLKCYPIPRHDTVYWYQQGPGQDPQFLISFYEKMQSDKGSIPDRFSAQQFSDYHSELNMSSLELGDSALYFCASRRGGNLPRSGANVLTFGAGSRLTVL.

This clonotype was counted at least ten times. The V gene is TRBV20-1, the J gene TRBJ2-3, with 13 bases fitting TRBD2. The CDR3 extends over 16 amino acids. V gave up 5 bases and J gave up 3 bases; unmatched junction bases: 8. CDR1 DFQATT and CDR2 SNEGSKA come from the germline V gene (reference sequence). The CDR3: CSAPPTSGGRTDTQYF. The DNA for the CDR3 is TGCAGTGCTCCCCCGACTAGCGGGGGGAGAACAGATACGCAGTATTTT.

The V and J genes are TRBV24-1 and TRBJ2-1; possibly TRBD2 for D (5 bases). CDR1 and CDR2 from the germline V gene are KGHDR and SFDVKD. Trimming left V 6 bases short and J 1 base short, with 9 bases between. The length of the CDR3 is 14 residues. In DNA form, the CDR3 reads TGTGCCACCAGTAACAGCGGTTCCTACAATGAGCAGTTCTTC. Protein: CATSNSGSYNEQFF.

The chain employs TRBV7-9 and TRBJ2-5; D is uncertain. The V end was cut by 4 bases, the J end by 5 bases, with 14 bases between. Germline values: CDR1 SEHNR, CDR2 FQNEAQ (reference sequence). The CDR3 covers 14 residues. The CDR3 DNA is TGTGCCAGCAGCTGGAGCTTCGGATCGGAGACCCAGTACTTC. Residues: CASSWSFGSETQYF. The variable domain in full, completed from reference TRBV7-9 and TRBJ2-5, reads DTGVSQNPRHKITKRGQNVTFRCDPISEHNRLYWYRQTLGQGPEFLTYFQNEAQLEKSRLLSDRFSAERPKGSFSTLEIQRTEQGDSAMYLCASSWSFGSETQYFGPGTRLLVL.